The present entry profiles one T cell receptor (beta chain) with its context. Its antigen is undetermined. CDR1 is MNHEY and CDR2 is SVGAGI in the germline V gene. This CDR3 spans 15 amino acids. The data are from a study of CXCR3-negative and CXCR3-positive naive CD8 T cells. Study observations and caveats: Memory CD8+ cells had much lower diversity, and both naive subsets had comparably high diversity. Hydrophobicity of TRB CDR3s was greater in CXCR3-positive naive cells than in CXCR3-negative naive cells. Similar TRBV-TRBJ usage was seen in naive cells (both CXCR3-negative and CXCR3-positive), but memory cells differed.

TRB cDNA was prepared as libraries by UMI-labeled 5' RACE. TCRdb re-called the 5' RACE reads and catalogs CDR3 proteins one per entry, DNA excluded. This listing includes 120,000 to 150,000 distinct CDR3 sequences. Using triplicate sorts, 250,000 to 350,000 cells were collected each time from every CD8+ T cell subset. CD45RO-CCR7+CD27+CD95- cells counted as naive CD8+ T cells. The source is a human donor in good health. Some clones in this sample may be carry-over from other donors' samples. This sequence joins TRBV6-5 and TRBJ1-5. The sample consisted of naive CXCR3+ CD8+ T cells from blood. Specified subset: CD45RO-CCR7+CD27+CD95- naive CD8+ T cells expressing CXCR3 (TNR3+). The CDR3 loop reads CASSLVGGGNQPQHF.